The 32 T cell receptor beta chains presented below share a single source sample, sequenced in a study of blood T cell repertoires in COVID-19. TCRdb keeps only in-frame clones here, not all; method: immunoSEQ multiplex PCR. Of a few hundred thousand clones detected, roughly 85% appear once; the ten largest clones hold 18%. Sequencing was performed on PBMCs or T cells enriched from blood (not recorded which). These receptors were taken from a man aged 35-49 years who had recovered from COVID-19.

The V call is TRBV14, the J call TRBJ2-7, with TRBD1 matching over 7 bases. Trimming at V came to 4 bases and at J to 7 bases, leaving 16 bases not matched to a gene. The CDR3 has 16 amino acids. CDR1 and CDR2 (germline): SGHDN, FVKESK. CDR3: CASSRGFMGQLNEQYF. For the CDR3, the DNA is TGTGCCAGCAGCCGAGGGTTTATGGGACAGCTTAATGAGCAGTACTTC. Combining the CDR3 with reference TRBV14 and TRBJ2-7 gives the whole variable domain EAGVTQFPSHSVIEKGQTVTLRCDPISGHDNLYWYRRVMGKEIKFLLHFVKESKQDESGMPNNRFLAERTGGTYSTLKVQPAELEDSGVYFCASSRGFMGQLNEQYFGPGTRLTVT.

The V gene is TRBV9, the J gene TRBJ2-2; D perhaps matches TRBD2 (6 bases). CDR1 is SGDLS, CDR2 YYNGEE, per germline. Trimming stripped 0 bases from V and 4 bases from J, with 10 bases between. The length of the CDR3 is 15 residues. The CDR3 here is CASSVVEGRTGELFF. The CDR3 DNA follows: TGTGCCAGCAGCGTAGTGGAGGGCCGCACCGGGGAGCTGTTTTTT.

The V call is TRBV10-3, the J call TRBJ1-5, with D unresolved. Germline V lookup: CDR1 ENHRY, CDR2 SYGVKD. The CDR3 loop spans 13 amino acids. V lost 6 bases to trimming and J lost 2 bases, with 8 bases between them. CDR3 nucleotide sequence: TGTGCCATCAGAACAGAAGGCAATCAGCCCCAGCATTTT. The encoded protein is CAIRTEGNQPQHF.

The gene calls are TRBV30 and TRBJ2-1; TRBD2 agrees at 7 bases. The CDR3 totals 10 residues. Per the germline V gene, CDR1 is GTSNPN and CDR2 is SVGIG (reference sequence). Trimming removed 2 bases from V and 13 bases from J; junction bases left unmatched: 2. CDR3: CAWSREEQFF. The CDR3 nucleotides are TGTGCCTGGAGTCGGGAGGAACAGTTCTTC.

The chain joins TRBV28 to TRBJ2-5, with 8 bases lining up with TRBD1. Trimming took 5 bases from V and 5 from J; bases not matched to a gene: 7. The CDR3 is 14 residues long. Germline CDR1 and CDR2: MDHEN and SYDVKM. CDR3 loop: CASSARQGRETQYF. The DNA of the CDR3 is TGTGCCAGCAGTGCCAGACAGGGGCGGGAGACCCAGTACTTC.

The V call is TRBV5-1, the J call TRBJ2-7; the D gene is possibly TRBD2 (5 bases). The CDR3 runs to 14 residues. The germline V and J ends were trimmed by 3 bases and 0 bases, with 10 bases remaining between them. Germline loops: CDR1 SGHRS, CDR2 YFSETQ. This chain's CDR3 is CASSSDLSSYEQYF. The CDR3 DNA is TGCGCCAGCAGCTCGGACTTGAGCTCCTACGAGCAGTACTTC.

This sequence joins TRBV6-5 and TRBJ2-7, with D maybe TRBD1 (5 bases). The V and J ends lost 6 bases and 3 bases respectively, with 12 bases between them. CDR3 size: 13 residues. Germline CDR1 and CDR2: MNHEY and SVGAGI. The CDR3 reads CASRLGADYEQYF. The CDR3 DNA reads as TGTGCCAGCAGGTTAGGGGCTGACTACGAGCAGTACTTC.

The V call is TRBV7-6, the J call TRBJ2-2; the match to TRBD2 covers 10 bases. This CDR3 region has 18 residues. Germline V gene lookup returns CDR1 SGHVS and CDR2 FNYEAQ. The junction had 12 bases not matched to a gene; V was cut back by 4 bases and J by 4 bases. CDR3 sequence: CASSSLLTSGKVTGELFF. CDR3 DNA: TGTGCCAGCAGCTCCTTACTCACTAGCGGGAAGGTCACCGGGGAGCTGTTTTTT.

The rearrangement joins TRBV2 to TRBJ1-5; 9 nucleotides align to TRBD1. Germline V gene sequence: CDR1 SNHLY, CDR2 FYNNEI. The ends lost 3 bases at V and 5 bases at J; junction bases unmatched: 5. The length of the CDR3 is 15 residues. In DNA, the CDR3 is TGTGCCAGCAGTGAGGGACAGGGCTGGGATCAGCCCCAGCATTTT. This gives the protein CASSEGQGWDQPQHF.

The CDR3 nucleotides are TGCGCCAGCAGCCAAGATAACTCTCAGACAGCCAACTATGGCTACACCTTC. Protein: CASSQDNSQTANYGYTF. This rearrangement joins TRBV4-1 to TRBJ1-2; TRBD1 is a possible D gene (5 bases). Trimming left V 0 bases short and J 2 bases short, with 16 bases between. The CDR3 runs to 17 residues. Germline CDR1 and CDR2: MGHRA and YSYEKL.

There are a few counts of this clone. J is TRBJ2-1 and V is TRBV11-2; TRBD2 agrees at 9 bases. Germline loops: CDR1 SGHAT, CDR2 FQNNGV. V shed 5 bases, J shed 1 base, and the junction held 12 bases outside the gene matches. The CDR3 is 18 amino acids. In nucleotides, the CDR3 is TGTGCCAGCAGCCCTAACTGGCTAGCGGGGATATCCTACAATGAGCAGTTCTTC. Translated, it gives CASSPNWLAGISYNEQFF.

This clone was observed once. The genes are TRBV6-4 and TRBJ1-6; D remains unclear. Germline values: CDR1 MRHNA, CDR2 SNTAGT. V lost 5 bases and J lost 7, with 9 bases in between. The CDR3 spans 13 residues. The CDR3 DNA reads TGTGCCAGCAGTAGCAGAGGAAATTCACCCCTCCACTTT. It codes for CASSSRGNSPLHF.

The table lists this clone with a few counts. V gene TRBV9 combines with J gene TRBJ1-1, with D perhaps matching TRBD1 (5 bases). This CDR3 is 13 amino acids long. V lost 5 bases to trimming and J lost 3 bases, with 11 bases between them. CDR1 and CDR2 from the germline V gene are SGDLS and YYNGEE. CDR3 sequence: CASRPDSYTEAFF. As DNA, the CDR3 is TGTGCCAGCAGACCCGACAGCTACACTGAAGCTTTCTTT.

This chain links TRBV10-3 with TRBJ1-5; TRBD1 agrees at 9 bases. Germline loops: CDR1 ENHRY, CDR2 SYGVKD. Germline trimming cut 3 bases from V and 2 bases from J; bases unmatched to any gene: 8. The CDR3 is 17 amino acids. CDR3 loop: CAISEGDRVLGNQPQHF. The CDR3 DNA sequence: TGTGCCATCAGTGAAGGGGACAGGGTTTTGGGCAATCAGCCCCAGCATTTT.

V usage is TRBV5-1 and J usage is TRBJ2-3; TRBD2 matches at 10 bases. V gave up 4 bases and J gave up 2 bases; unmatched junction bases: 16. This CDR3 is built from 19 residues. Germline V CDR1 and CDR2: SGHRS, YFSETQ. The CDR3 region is CASSRRTSGSGRDTDTQYF. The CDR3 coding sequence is TGCGCCAGCAGCCGCAGAACTTCCGGCAGCGGGAGGGACACAGATACGCAGTATTTT.

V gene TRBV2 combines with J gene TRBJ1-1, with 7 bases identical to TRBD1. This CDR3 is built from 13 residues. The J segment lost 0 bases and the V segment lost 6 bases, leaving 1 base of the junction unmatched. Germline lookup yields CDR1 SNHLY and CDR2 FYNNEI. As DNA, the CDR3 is TGTGCCAGCAGCCAGGGGGTGAACACTGAAGCTTTCTTT. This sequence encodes CASSQGVNTEAFF.

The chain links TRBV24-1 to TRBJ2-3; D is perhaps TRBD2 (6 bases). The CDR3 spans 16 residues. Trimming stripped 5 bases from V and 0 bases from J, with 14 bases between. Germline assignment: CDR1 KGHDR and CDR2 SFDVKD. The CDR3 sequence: CATSGWRGASTDTQYF. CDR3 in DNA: TGTGCCACCAGTGGTTGGCGCGGGGCAAGCACAGATACGCAGTATTTT.

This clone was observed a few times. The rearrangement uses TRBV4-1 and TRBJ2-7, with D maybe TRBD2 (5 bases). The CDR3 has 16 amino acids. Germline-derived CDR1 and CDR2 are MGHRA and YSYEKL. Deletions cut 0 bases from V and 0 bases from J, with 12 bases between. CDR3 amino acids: CASSQDGGSVSYEQYF. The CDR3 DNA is TGCGCCAGCAGCCAAGATGGCGGGTCCGTCTCCTACGAGCAGTACTTC.

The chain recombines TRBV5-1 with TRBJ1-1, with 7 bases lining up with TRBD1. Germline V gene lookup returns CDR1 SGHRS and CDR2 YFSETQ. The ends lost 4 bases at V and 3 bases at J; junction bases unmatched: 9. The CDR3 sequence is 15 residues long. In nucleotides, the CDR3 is TGCGCCAGCAGCCCTACGAGGGGGCAGGACACTGAAGCTTTCTTT. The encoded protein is CASSPTRGQDTEAFF.

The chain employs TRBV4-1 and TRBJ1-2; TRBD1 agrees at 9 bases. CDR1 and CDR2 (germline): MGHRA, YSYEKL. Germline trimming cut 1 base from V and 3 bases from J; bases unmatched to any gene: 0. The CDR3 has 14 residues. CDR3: CASSQGDRDYGYTF. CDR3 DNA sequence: TGCGCCAGCAGCCAAGGGGACAGGGACTATGGCTACACCTTC.

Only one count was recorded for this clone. CDR3 in amino acids: CASGSVEDTEAFF. The DNA for the CDR3 is TGTGCCAGCGGATCTGTGGAGGACACTGAAGCTTTCTTT. The chain uses TRBV12-3 or TRBV12-4 and TRBJ1-1, with no clear D. Trimming took off 8 bases at V and 3 bases at J, with 13 bases between the two ends. The CDR3 spans 13 residues.

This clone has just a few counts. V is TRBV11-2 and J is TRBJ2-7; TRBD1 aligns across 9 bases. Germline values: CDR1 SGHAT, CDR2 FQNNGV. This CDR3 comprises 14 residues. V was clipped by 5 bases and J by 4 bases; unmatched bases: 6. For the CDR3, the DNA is TGTGCCAGCAGCATGGGACAGGGAGGATACGAGCAGTACTTC. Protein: CASSMGQGGYEQYF. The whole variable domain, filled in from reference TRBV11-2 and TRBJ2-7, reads EAGVAQSPRYKIIEKRQSVAFWCNPISGHATLYWYQQILGQGPKLLIQFQNNGVVDDSQLPKDRFSAERLKGVDSTLKIQPAKLEDSAVYLCASSMGQGGYEQYFGPGTRLTVT.

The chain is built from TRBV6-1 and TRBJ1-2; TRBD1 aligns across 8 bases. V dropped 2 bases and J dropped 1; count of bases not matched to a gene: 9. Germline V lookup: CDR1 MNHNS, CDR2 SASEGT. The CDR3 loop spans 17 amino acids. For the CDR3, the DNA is TGTGCCAGCAGTGAAAGGGCAGGGGGCTCTTTTAACTATGGCTACACCTTC. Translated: CASSERAGGSFNYGYTF.

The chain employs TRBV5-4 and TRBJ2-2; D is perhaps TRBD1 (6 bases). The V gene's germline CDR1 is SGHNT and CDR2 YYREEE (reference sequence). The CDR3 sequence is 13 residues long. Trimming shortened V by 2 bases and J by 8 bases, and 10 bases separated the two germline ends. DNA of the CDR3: TGTGCCAGCAGCTTACAGGGTTCAGGGGAGCTGTTTTTT. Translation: CASSLQGSGELFF.

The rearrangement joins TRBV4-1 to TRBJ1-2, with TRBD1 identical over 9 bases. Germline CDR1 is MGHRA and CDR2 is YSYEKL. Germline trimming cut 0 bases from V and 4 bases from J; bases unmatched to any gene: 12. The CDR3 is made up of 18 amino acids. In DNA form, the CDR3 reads TGCGCCAGCAGCCAAGATTGGGGACAGGGTAGAGGTGGCTATGGCTACACCTTC. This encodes CASSQDWGQGRGGYGYTF.

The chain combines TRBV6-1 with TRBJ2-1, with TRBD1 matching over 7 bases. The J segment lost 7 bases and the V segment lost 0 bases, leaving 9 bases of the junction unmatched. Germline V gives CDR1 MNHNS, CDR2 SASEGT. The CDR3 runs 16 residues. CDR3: CASSEAGTEVGNEQFF. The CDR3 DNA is TGTGCCAGCAGTGAAGCTGGGACAGAGGTGGGGAATGAGCAGTTCTTC.

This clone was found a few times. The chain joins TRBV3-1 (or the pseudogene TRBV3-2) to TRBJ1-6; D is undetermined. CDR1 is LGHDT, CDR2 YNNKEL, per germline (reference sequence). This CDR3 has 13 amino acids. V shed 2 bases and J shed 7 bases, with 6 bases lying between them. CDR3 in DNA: TGTGCCAGCAGCCAACATCAGAATTCACCCCTCCACTTT. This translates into CASSQHQNSPLHF.

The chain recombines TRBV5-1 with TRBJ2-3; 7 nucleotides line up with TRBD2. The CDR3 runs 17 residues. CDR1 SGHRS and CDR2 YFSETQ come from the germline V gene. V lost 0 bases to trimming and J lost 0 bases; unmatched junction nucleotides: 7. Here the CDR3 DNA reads TGCGCCAGCAGCTTGGGACCAGGGACTACTAGCACAGATACGCAGTATTTT. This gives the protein CASSLGPGTTSTDTQYF.

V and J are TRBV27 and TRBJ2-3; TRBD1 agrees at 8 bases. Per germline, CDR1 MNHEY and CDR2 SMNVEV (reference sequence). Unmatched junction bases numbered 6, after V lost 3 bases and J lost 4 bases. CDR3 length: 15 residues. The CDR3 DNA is TGTGCCAGCAGTTTGGACAGGGCGAGGGCAGATACGCAGTATTTT. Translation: CASSLDRARADTQYF.

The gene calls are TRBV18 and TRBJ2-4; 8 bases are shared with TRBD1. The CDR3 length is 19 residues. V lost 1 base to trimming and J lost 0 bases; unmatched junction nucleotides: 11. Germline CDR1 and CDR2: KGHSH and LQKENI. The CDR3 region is CASSPRAGGAGTAKNIQYF. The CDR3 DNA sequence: TGTGCCAGCTCACCACGGGCAGGGGGCGCGGGGACAGCCAAAAACATTCAGTACTTC.

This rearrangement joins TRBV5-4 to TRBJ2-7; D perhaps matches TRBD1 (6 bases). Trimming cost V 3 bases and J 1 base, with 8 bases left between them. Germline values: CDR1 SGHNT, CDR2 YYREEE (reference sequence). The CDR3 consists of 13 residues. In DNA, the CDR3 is TGTGCCAGCAGCTCCCAGGGGTCCTACGAGCAGTACTTC. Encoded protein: CASSSQGSYEQYF.

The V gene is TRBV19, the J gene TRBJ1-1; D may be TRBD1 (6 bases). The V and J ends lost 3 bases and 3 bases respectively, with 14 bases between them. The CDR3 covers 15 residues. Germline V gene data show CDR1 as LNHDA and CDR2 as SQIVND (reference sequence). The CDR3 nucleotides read TGTGCCAGTAGTATTATGGGGGCGCTGGACACTGAAGCTTTCTTT. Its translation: CASSIMGALDTEAFF. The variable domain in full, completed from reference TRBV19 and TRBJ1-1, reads DGGITQSPKYLFRKEGQNVTLSCEQNLNHDAMYWYRQDPGQGLRLIYYSQIVNDFQKGDIAEGYSVSREKKESFPLTVTSAQKNPTAFYLCASSIMGALDTEAFFGQGTRLTVV.